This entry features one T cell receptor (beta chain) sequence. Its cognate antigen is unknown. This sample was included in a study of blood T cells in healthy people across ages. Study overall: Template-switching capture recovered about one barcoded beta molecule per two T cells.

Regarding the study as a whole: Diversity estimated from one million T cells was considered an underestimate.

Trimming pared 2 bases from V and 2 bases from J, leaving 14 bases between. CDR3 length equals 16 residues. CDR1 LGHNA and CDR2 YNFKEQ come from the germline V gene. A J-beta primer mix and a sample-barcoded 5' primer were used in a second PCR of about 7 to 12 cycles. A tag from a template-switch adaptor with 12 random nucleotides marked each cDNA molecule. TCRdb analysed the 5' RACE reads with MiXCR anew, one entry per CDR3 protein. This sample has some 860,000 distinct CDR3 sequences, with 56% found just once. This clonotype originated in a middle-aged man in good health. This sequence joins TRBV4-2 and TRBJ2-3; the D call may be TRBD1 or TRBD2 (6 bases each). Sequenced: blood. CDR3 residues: CASSQLEGGNTDTQYF. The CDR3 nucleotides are TGTGCCAGCAGCCAACTAGAAGGGGGGAACACAGATACGCAGTATTTT.